This TCR beta chain was observed in a study of blood T cell repertoires in COVID-19. Libraries were prepared by immunoSEQ multiplex PCR; TCRdb keeps only in-frame clonotypes and omits some of them. The profile covers nearly 200,000 clones, with about 80% appearing a single time and approximately 6.9% taken by the ten largest. V was cut by 4 bases and J by 2 bases, with 27 bases left in between. CDR1 and CDR2 (germline): LNHDA, SQIVND (reference sequence). This CDR3 spans 19 amino acids. This receptor was taken from a human donor with acute or convalescent COVID-19. The donor label of this sample is uncertain. The V and J genes are TRBV19 and TRBJ2-7; D may be TRBD2 (6 bases). The sample taken for sequencing was peripheral blood. The CDR3 DNA sequence: TGTGCCAGTAGTAACCACGGGTGGTCCGGGGTGGCGGGGACCTACGAGCAGTACTTC. It yields the protein CASSNHGWSGVAGTYEQYF. Filled out from reference TRBV19 and TRBJ2-7, the complete variable domain reads DGGITQSPKYLFRKEGQNVTLSCEQNLNHDAMYWYRQDPGQGLRLIYYSQIVNDFQKGDIAEGYSVSREKKESFPLTVTSAQKNPTAFYLCASSNHGWSGVAGTYEQYFGPGTRLTVT.